This TCR beta chain was found in a study of graft-versus-host responses after intestinal transplantation. Looking at the study overall: After anti-thymocyte globulin induction, recipients took tacrolimus and steroids for two to three years.

Regarding this clone: The antigen is not known.

CDR3 length: 15 amino acids. Sequencing was performed with immunoSEQ multiplex PCR; in TCRdb, only in-frame clones are kept and a portion is missing. Altogether under 90,000 clones are present, 90% being singletons, with the ten largest covering roughly 4%. The sequence was collected from a human donor who was the organ donor for an intestinal transplant. This sample comprised unstimulated CD8+ T cells sorted from spleen or lymph node cells, obtained before transplant. This chain connects TRBV21-1 to TRBJ1-1. TRBV21-1 is recorded as a pseudogene. CDR3 sequence reads: CASSIAPEVCLKAFF. CDR3 DNA sequence: TGTGCCAGCAGCATAGCCCCTGAGGTGTGTCTGAAAGCTTTCTTT.